The T cell receptor beta chain under discussion was sequenced for a study of T cells after yellow fever vaccination. This clonotype has more than one count but fewer than ten. Trimming at V came to 3 bases and at J to 0 bases, leaving 2 bases not matched to a gene. CDR1 LGHNA and CDR2 YSLEER come from the germline V gene. The CDR3 length is 15 residues. TCRdb re-called the 5' RACE reads with MiXCR, one entry per CDR3 protein. The sample gives hundreds of thousands of distinct CDR3 sequences, about 15% of which show up once; roughly 17% is in the top ten. J is TRBJ2-1 and V is TRBV4-3; 7 bases match TRBD2. The material sequenced was PBMCs, taken 5 to 6 days after the first yellow fever vaccination. The origin of this receptor is a young man who received the YFV17D yellow fever vaccine. The CDR3 nucleotides are TGCGCCAGCAGCCACTCTAGCGGCTCCTACAATGAGCAGTTCTTC. Translating gives CASSHSSGSYNEQFF.